The 24 T cell receptor beta chains below were found in one sample sequenced in a study of shared clonotypes between healthy human individuals. TCRdb's copy holds only in-frame clones and misses some; the assay was immunoSEQ multiplex PCR. The repertoire includes hundreds of thousands of clones, roughly 80% of them detected once, and about 12% sits in the top ten. Sequenced input: PBMCs. The source of these receptors is a woman in her thirties or forties in good health. Some clones in this sample may be carry-over from other donors' samples.

CDR3 region: CSAEREETQYF. DNA for the CDR3: TGCAGTGCTGAAAGGGAAGAGACCCAGTACTTC. This chain links TRBV20-1 with TRBJ2-5; D remains unclear. The CDR3 spans 11 residues. V was shortened by 5 bases and J by 3 bases, with 7 bases between the two germline ends. Germline lookup yields CDR1 DFQATT and CDR2 SNEGSKA (reference sequence).

CDR3 amino acids: CASSPWGHGELFF. The CDR3 bases are TGCGCCAGCAGCCCATGGGGGCACGGGGAGCTGTTTTTT. The gene calls are TRBV5-1 and TRBJ2-2; TRBD1 is a possible D gene (6 bases). This CDR3 is 13 amino acids long. Trimming removed 4 bases at V and 7 bases at J, with 11 bases between. In germline, CDR1 is SGHRS, CDR2 YFSETQ.

This clone was seen a handful of times. This chain links TRBV7-9 with TRBJ1-2; D call uncertain. The CDR3 loop spans 12 amino acids. CDR1 and CDR2 (germline): SEHNR, FQNEAQ (reference sequence). Trimming cost V 2 bases and J 4 bases, with 5 bases left between them. The CDR3 reads CASSLSGYGYTF. CDR3 nucleotides: TGTGCCAGCAGCTTATCCGGCTATGGCTACACCTTC.

The chain links TRBV5-1 to TRBJ1-1, with TRBD1 identical over 7 bases. Germline V lookup: CDR1 SGHRS, CDR2 YFSETQ. J gave up 3 bases and V 4 bases, and 9 bases lay outside the gene matches. This CDR3 contains 15 residues. The CDR3 sequence is CASSSLGRGDTEAFF. The CDR3 DNA sequence: TGCGCCAGCAGCAGCCTTGGCAGGGGGGACACTGAAGCTTTCTTT.

The V and J genes are TRBV7-6 and TRBJ2-5, with no clear D. CDR3 size: 16 residues. V was pared by 1 base and J by 0 bases, with 12 bases between. The V gene's germline CDR1 is SGHVS and CDR2 FNYEAQ. Here the CDR3 reads CASSLGRMGYQETQYF. The CDR3 DNA is TGTGCCAGCAGCTTAGGACGGATGGGATACCAAGAGACCCAGTACTTC.

To note about this clone: Other DNA sequences in this specimen translate into the identical CDR3. This chain joins TRBV9 and TRBJ2-1; 9 nucleotides line up with TRBD2. The trim removed 2 bases at V and 5 bases at J, leaving 2 bases unmatched. The CDR3 sequence is 14 residues long. Germline CDR1 is SGDLS and CDR2 is YYNGEE. CDR3 amino acids: CASSVGGRDNEQFF. The CDR3 bases are TGTGCCAGCAGCGTCGGCGGGAGGGACAATGAGCAGTTCTTC.

CDR3 in DNA: TGTGCCAGCAGCTTAAGACCCCGTCTGTCTGGGGCCAACGTCCTGACTTTC. Its protein is CASSLRPRLSGANVLTF. The chain has TRBV7-2 and TRBJ2-6; D gene ambiguous. The germline gives CDR1 SGHTA, CDR2 FQGNSA. Trimming removed 2 bases at V and 1 base at J, with 12 bases between. The CDR3 covers 17 residues.

This clone was counted once. CDR3 in DNA: TGTGCCAGCAGTTTATTCAGCGGGCCTACCTACGAGCAGTACTTC. Translation gives CASSLFSGPTYEQYF. The chain employs TRBV28 and TRBJ2-7; weak D call: TRBD2 (6 bases). This CDR3 contains 15 residues. Looked up from germline, CDR1 is MDHEN and CDR2 is SYDVKM. Trimming stripped 1 base from V and 2 bases from J, with 12 bases between.

The CDR3, as DNA: TGTGCCAGCAGCTCGGGACTAGCGGACACAGATACGCAGTATTTT. It specifies CASSSGLADTDTQYF. This rearrangement joins TRBV11-3 to TRBJ2-3; 11 bases are a match to TRBD2. The CDR3 consists of 15 residues. Germline V gives CDR1 SGHNT, CDR2 YENEEA. The V and J ends lost 4 bases and 2 bases, in that order; junction bases with no gene match: 2. Variable domain in full (rest from reference TRBV11-3 and TRBJ2-3): EAGVVQSPRYKIIEKKQPVAFWCNPISGHNTLYWYLQNLGQGPELLIRYENEEAVDDSQLPKDRFSAERLKGVDSTLKIQPAELGDSAVYLCASSSGLADTDTQYFGPGTRLTVL.

The chain carries TRBV4-2 and TRBJ2-7, with 10 bases fitting TRBD2. J gave up 0 bases and V 1 base, and 18 bases lay outside the gene matches. Germline CDR1 is LGHNA and CDR2 is YNFKEQ. The CDR3 totals 21 residues. The CDR3 sequence is CASSQAIIPGLAGVPSYEQYF. For the CDR3, the DNA is TGTGCCAGCAGCCAAGCGATTATCCCGGGTCTAGCGGGAGTTCCCTCCTACGAGCAGTACTTC.

This clone was seen more than once but under ten times. The chain has TRBV28 and TRBJ1-4; no definite D call. Germline CDR1 MDHEN, CDR2 SYDVKM. The CDR3 has 15 residues. Trimming took off 2 bases at V and 0 bases at J, with 7 bases between the two ends. CDR3: CASSLEPATNEKLFF. CDR3 DNA sequence: TGTGCCAGCAGTTTAGAACCTGCAACTAATGAAAAACTGTTTTTT.

The chain combines TRBV27 with TRBJ2-5, with unresolved D. The germline gives CDR1 MNHEY, CDR2 SMNVEV (reference sequence). The CDR3 is 14 amino acids. V was clipped by 5 bases and J by 2 bases, with 12 bases between them. The CDR3 DNA follows: TGTGCCAGCAGTGCCAAATCTACACAAGAGACCCAGTACTTC. Translation gives CASSAKSTQETQYF.

The chain joins TRBV10-3 to TRBJ2-1; 9 positions agree with TRBD2. Germline CDR1 reads ENHRY; CDR2 reads SYGVKD. V was clipped by 2 bases and J by 4 bases; unmatched bases: 3. CDR3 size: 15 residues. This CDR3 is CAISEVSGSYNEQFF. CDR3 DNA: TGTGCCATCAGTGAGGTTAGCGGGAGTTACAATGAGCAGTTCTTC.

At least ten counts were recorded for this clone. Different DNA sequences within this sample yield the same CDR3. The genes are TRBV6-6 and TRBJ1-1; D is ambiguous. Trimming left V 0 bases short and J 4 bases short, with 6 bases between. This CDR3 has 13 amino acids. Germline lookup yields CDR1 MNHNY and CDR2 SVGAGI (reference sequence). The CDR3 DNA reads TGTGCCAGCAGTTACTCGATAAGCACTGAAGCTTTCTTT. Its translation: CASSYSISTEAFF.

This clone was observed a handful of times. J is TRBJ2-1 and V is TRBV2, with TRBD2 matching 11 bases. The CDR3 length is 14 residues. V trimming: 5 bases; J trimming: 7 bases; junction bases outside the gene matches: 4. CDR1 is SNHLY, CDR2 FYNNEI, per germline. The CDR3 protein is CASSQGLAENEQFF. The DNA for the CDR3 is TGTGCCAGCAGTCAGGGACTAGCGGAAAATGAGCAGTTCTTC.

This chain links TRBV30 with TRBJ2-5; no clear D gene. Per germline, CDR1 GTSNPN and CDR2 SVGIG (reference sequence). The CDR3 consists of 14 residues. Trimming took off 3 bases at V and 1 base at J, with 12 bases between the two ends. Here the CDR3 reads CAWSPRRVQETQYF. As DNA, the CDR3 is TGTGCCTGGAGCCCCCGACGGGTCCAAGAGACCCAGTACTTC.

The rearrangement links TRBV7-6 to TRBJ1-3, with a weak D call TRBD1 (5 bases). This CDR3 is built from 16 residues. Germline loops: CDR1 SGHVS, CDR2 FNYEAQ. Trimming pared 0 bases from V and 0 bases from J, leaving 9 bases between. This CDR3 reads CASSLAQGLSGNTIYF. The DNA for the CDR3 is TGTGCCAGCAGCTTAGCGCAGGGTCTCTCTGGAAACACCATATATTTT.

For this clone: One junction end does not reproduce the germline sequence, and a read error may be involved. This rearrangement joins TRBV28 to TRBJ2-5, with 11 bases that match TRBD1. The germline gives CDR1 MDHEN, CDR2 SYDVKM. The CDR3 runs to 15 residues. For the CDR3, the DNA is TGTGCCAGCAGTTTATGGGACAGGGGGCAAGAGGCCCAGTACTTC. It translates to CASSLWDRGQEAQYF. The whole variable domain, filled in from reference TRBV28 and TRBJ2-5, reads DVKVTQSSRYLVKRTGEKVFLECVQDMDHENMFWYRQDPGLGLRLIYFSYDVKMKEKGDIPEGYSVSREKKERFSLILESASTNQTSMYLCASSLWDRGQEAQYFGPGTRLLVL.

As to this clone: Distinct nucleotide sequences in the sample also encode this CDR3. The rearrangement uses TRBV30 and TRBJ1-1; D possibly corresponds to TRBD1 (5 bases). The CDR3 consists of 15 residues. CDR1 is GTSNPN, CDR2 SVGIG, per germline (reference sequence). V was pared by 3 bases and J by 2 bases, with 16 bases between. CDR3 loop: CAWSLPLGLNTEAFF. CDR3 coding DNA: TGTGCCTGGAGCTTACCTTTGGGACTCAACACTGAAGCTTTCTTT.

In its sample, this clone was seen many times. V gene TRBV30 combines with J gene TRBJ1-1, with TRBD1 matching 7 bases. The CDR3 is 14 residues long. The V segment lost 3 bases and the J segment 4 bases; nucleotides outside the gene matches: 8. The germline V gene has CDR1 GTSNPN and CDR2 SVGIG (reference sequence). CDR3 residues: CAWSEGGVSTEAFF. Here the CDR3 DNA reads TGTGCCTGGAGCGAAGGGGGCGTGAGCACTGAAGCTTTCTTT.

This chain uses TRBV19 with TRBJ2-7; D remains unclear. The CDR3 runs 14 residues. Germline assignment: CDR1 LNHDA and CDR2 SQIVND (reference sequence). V was clipped by 1 base and J by 5 bases, with 12 bases between them. The CDR3 spells CASSIGSLIDEQYF. For the CDR3, the DNA is TGTGCCAGTAGTATAGGATCCCTCATTGACGAGCAGTACTTC.

The rearrangement links TRBV5-1 to TRBJ1-1, with D perhaps matching TRBD1 (5 bases). V lost 0 bases and J 8 bases, leaving 23 bases between the germline ends. The CDR3 consists of 17 residues. CDR1 and CDR2 from the germline V gene are SGHRS and YFSETQ. The DNA for the CDR3 is TGCGCCAGCAGCTTGGCCCCAAGGGGACCCACTACGCTAGAAGCTTTCTTT. Translated, it gives CASSLAPRGPTTLEAFF.

This clone was counted a few times. The rearrangement links TRBV4-2 to TRBJ2-1; the D gene is possibly TRBD1 (6 bases). The germline V and J ends were trimmed by 8 bases and 7 bases, with 18 bases remaining between them. Germline CDR1 LGHNA, CDR2 YNFKEQ. The CDR3 sequence is 14 residues long. For the CDR3, the DNA is TGTGCCAGCTCTCTGACAGGTATTTTGAATGAGCAGTTCTTC. Amino acids: CASSLTGILNEQFF.

The chain combines TRBV28 with TRBJ2-7; tentative D call: TRBD1 (6 bases). Germline lookup yields CDR1 MDHEN and CDR2 SYDVKM. The CDR3 is 15 amino acids. V was shortened by 5 bases and J by 0 bases, with 14 bases between the two germline ends. The CDR3 region has the DNA TGTGCCAGCAGTCCCCTGGACAGAGACTCCTACGAGCAGTACTTC. It encodes CASSPLDRDSYEQYF.